This TCR beta chain stems from a study of control samples from healthy donors and cancer patients. Sequenced by immunoSEQ multiplex PCR; TCRdb stores in-frame clones only, minus some. The sample lists around 130,000 clones; less than 95% were seen once. V lost 4 bases, J lost 5 bases, and 4 bases stayed unmatched. The germline V gene has CDR1 PRHDT and CDR2 FYEKMQ (reference sequence). CDR3 length: 14 amino acids. The sequence derives from a young man in good health. The sample was blood. V and J are TRBV13 and TRBJ1-3; 8 bases map to TRBD1. CDR3 residues: CASSSWTGRNTIYF. Here the CDR3 DNA reads TGTGCCAGCAGCTCTTGGACAGGGAGAAACACCATATATTTT.